This T cell receptor beta chain comes out of a study of control samples from healthy donors and cancer patients. Sequenced by immunoSEQ multiplex PCR; TCRdb stores in-frame clones only, minus some. The table shows 100,000 to 150,000 clones, with over 85% occurring only once. The sequenced sample was blood. This sequence originates from a man aged 18-30 years in good health.

CDR3 in amino acids: CAISESLGQGLPDTQYF. DNA for the CDR3: TGTGCCATCAGTGAGTCCCTAGGTCAAGGGCTCCCAGATACGCAGTATTTT. The chain uses TRBV10-3 and TRBJ2-3, with no clear D. Germline V gene data show CDR1 as ENHRY and CDR2 as SYGVKD. The CDR3 covers 17 residues. Trimming removed 0 bases from V and 4 bases from J, with 17 bases in between.